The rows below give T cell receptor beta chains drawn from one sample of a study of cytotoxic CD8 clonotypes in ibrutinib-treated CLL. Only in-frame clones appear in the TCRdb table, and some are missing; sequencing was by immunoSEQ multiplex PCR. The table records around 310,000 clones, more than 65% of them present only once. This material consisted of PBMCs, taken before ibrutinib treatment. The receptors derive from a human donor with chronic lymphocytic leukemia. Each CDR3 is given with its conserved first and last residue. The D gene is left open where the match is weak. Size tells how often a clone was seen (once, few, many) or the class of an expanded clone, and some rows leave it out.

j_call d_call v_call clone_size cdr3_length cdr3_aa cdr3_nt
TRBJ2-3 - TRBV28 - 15 CASSFPSLHTDTQYF TGTGCCAGCAGTTTTCCTAGTCTGCACACAGATACGCAGTATTTT
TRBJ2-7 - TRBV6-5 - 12 CASSEFSYEQYF TGTGCCAGCAGTGAATTCAGCTACGAGCAGTACTTC
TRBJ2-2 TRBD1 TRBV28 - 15 CASHSPGQGIGELFF TGTGCCAGTCACTCACCGGGACAGGGCATCGGGGAGCTGTTTTTT
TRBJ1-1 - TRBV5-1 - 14 CASSLGVMNTEAFF TGCGCCAGCAGCTTGGGGGTAATGAACACTGAAGCTTTCTTT
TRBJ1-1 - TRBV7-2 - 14 CASSYRGSDTEAFF TGTGCCAGCAGCTACCGGGGGTCCGACACTGAAGCTTTCTTT
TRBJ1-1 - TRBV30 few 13 CAWRVTVNTEAFF TGTGCCTGGAGGGTGACCGTAAACACTGAAGCTTTCTTT
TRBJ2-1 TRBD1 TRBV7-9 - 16 CASSLAGTGVFNEQFF TGTGCCAGCAGCTTAGCCGGGACAGGGGTATTCAATGAGCAGTTCTTC
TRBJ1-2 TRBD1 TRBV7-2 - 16 CASSPRGQDYIYGYTF TGTGCCAGCAGCCCGAGAGGACAGGATTATATCTATGGCTACACCTTC
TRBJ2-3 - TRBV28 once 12 CASSFKGETQYF TGTGCCAGCAGTTTTAAGGGGGAAACGCAGTATTTT
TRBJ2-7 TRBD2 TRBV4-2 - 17 CASSPRLAGEVVYEQYF TGTGCCAGCAGCCCCAGACTAGCGGGAGAAGTGGTCTACGAGCAGTACTTC
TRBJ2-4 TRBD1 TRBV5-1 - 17 CASSGTQGAKPKNIQYF TGCGCCAGCAGCGGGACGCAGGGGGCAAAACCCAAAAACATTCAGTACTTC
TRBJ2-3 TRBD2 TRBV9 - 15 CASSVDLAGAVAQYF TGTGCCAGCAGCGTAGACCTAGCGGGAGCGGTCGCGCAGTATTTT
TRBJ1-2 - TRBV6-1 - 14 CASRIWAPNYGYTF TGTGCCAGCAGGATATGGGCTCCTAACTATGGCTACACCTTC
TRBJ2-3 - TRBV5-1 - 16 CASSPPLAGAGDTQYF TGCGCCAGCAGCCCACCCCTAGCCGGAGCGGGAGATACGCAGTATTTT
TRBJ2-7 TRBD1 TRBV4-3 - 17 CASSQGVGQGLPYEQYF TGCGCCAGCAGCCAAGGAGTAGGACAGGGCCTCCCCTACGAGCAGTACTTC
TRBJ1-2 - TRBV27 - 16 CASNPQGRGDLYGYTF TGTGCCAGCAACCCCCAAGGGCGGGGGGACCTCTATGGCTACACCTTC
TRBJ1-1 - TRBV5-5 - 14 CASSTGPLNTEAFF TGTGCCAGCAGCACGGGACCGTTGAACACTGAAGCTTTCTTT
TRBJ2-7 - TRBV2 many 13 CASSDLYSDEQYF TGTGCCAGCAGTGATTTGTACAGCGACGAGCAGTACTTC
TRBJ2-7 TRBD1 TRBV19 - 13 CASRGTGGHEQYF TGTGCCAGTAGGGGGACAGGGGGCCACGAGCAGTACTTC
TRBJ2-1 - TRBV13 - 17 CASSFHPTSPSRNEQFF TGTGCCAGCAGCTTCCACCCGACTAGTCCCTCCCGCAATGAGCAGTTCTTC
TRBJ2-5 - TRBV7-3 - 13 CASSIRDGETQYF TGTGCCAGCAGCATCCGGGACGGAGAGACCCAGTACTTC
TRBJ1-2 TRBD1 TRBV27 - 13 CASSPTGGYGYTF TGTGCCAGCAGCCCAACAGGGGGCTATGGCTACACCTTC
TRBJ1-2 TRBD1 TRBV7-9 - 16 CASSGQGSSSDYGYTF TGTGCCAGCAGCGGACAGGGGTCCTCGTCAGACTATGGCTACACCTTC